One sample yielded the 7 T cell receptor beta chains listed below, sequenced in a study of spatial heterogeneity in lung cancer. Via MiXCR, TCRdb re-called the 5' RACE reads, giving one row per CDR3 protein. The repertoire holds roughly 45,000 distinct CDR3 sequences, with under 25% as singletons. Time point defined: blood at routine non-recurrence follow-up after resection. The specimen was PBMCs, collected at follow-up. The origin of the receptors is a female donor with early-stage non-small cell lung cancer.

This clonotype has ten or more counts. J is TRBJ1-3 and V is TRBV5-1; D is possibly TRBD1 (5 bases). This CDR3 region has 14 residues. The V gene lost 0 bases and the J gene lost 6 bases, with 10 bases spanning the gap. Germline V CDR1 and CDR2: SGHRS, YFSETQ. CDR3 DNA: TGCGCCAGCAGCTTGGCCGCGGGGCTAAACACCATATATTTT. Its translation is CASSLAAGLNTIYF.

The chain has TRBV12-3 or TRBV12-4 and TRBJ2-3; D remains unclear. This CDR3 comprises 12 residues. Trimming shortened V by 2 bases and J by 3 bases, and 3 bases separated the two germline ends. The CDR3 region is CASSLLTDTQYF. The CDR3 DNA reads as TGTGCCAGCAGTTTACTGACAGATACGCAGTATTTT.

The genes are TRBV28 and TRBJ2-7; D might be TRBD2 (6 bases). V gave up 6 bases and J gave up 1 base, with 13 bases separating them. This CDR3 region has 14 residues. Looked up from germline, CDR1 is MDHEN and CDR2 is SYDVKM. CDR3 in amino acids: CASRYSGPSYEQYF. The CDR3, as DNA: TGTGCCAGCAGATATAGCGGCCCTTCCTACGAGCAGTACTTC.

This clonotype was seen many times. The chain recombines TRBV9 with TRBJ1-2; D might be TRBD1 (6 bases). In germline, CDR1 is SGDLS, CDR2 YYNGEE. Trimming stripped 0 bases from V and 2 bases from J, with 17 bases between. The CDR3 spans 17 residues. CDR3 residues: CASSVGGASGSNYGYTF. The CDR3 DNA reads as TGTGCCAGCAGCGTAGGGGGGGCGTCCGGGTCCAACTATGGCTACACCTTC.

This clonotype was picked up many times. The chain is built from TRBV7-9 and TRBJ2-3, with 7 bases fitting TRBD2. Germline loops: CDR1 SEHNR, CDR2 FQNEAQ (reference sequence). The CDR3 loop spans 14 amino acids. V gave up 5 bases and J gave up 2 bases; unmatched junction bases: 4. The CDR3 DNA is TGTGCCAGCAGCCTCGGGGGGACCACAGATACGCAGTATTTT. Translation: CASSLGGTTDTQYF.

At least ten counts were recorded for this clonotype. The CDR3 protein is CASSPFGAGDNEQFF. CDR3 nucleotides: TGTGCCAGCTCACCGTTTGGAGCGGGGGACAATGAGCAGTTCTTC. The chain couples TRBV18 to TRBJ2-1, with 8 positions matching TRBD2. Trimming took 3 bases from V and 5 from J; bases not matched to a gene: 6. Germline V lookup: CDR1 KGHSH, CDR2 LQKENI. The CDR3 covers 15 residues.

The sample holds many counts of this clonotype. The chain has TRBV11-2 and TRBJ2-1, with a tentative D call TRBD2 (5 bases). CDR3 length equals 14 residues. Germline V gene data show CDR1 as SGHAT and CDR2 as FQNNGV. V dropped 5 bases and J dropped 6 bases, with 14 bases sitting between them. The chain's CDR3 is CASSQGRRGNEQFF. CDR3 in DNA: TGTGCCAGCAGCCAAGGGCGCCGGGGCAATGAGCAGTTCTTC.